These 15 T cell receptor beta chains were sequenced from one sample in a study of shared clonotypes between healthy human individuals. The repertoire was sequenced with immunoSEQ multiplex PCR; TCRdb's copy has only in-frame clones and lacks some. Of about 79,000 clones listed, 62% are singletons. What was sequenced was memory CD8+ T cells sorted from blood. Subset defined: CD45RO+ cells pooled with CCR7-negative TemRA cells. These receptors all stem from a man aged 25 to 40 in good health.

The V and J genes are TRBV7-8 and TRBJ1-2; D may be TRBD1 (5 bases). Per the germline V gene, CDR1 is SGHVS and CDR2 is FQNEAQ. The CDR3 spans 15 residues. Deletions cut 3 bases from V and 4 bases from J, with 15 bases between. The chain's CDR3 is CASSFAPDSGYGYTF. Written as DNA, the CDR3 is TGTGCCAGCAGCTTCGCGCCCGACAGCGGCTATGGCTACACCTTC.

This clone is a singleton in its sample. This may stem from a read error, because a much larger clone lies one nucleotide away. The same CDR3 also results from other DNA sequences found in this sample. CDR3 sequence: CASSLFGDEQFF. DNA of the CDR3: TGTGCCAGCAGTTTATTTGGAGATGAGCAGTTCTTC. The J gene is TRBJ2-1, the V gene TRBV27; unclear D gene. CDR1 is MNHEY, CDR2 SMNVEV, per germline (reference sequence). The CDR3 loop spans 12 amino acids. Trimming left V 1 base short and J 8 bases short, with 6 bases between.

The rearrangement links TRBV6-1 to TRBJ2-7, with D possibly TRBD1 on 6 matching bases. The germline gives CDR1 MNHNS, CDR2 SASEGT. V dropped 8 bases and J dropped 0 bases, with 11 bases sitting between them. The CDR3 has 13 residues. This chain's CDR3 is CASSGQLSYEQYF. CDR3 DNA sequence: TGTGCCAGCTCCGGACAGCTCTCCTACGAGCAGTACTTC.

This chain connects TRBV28 to TRBJ1-1; perhaps TRBD1 as D (6 bases). The germline V gene encodes CDR1 MDHEN and CDR2 SYDVKM. Trimming stripped 5 bases from V and 0 bases from J, with 10 bases between. The CDR3 contains 14 residues. This chain's CDR3 is CASSIRQVNTEAFF. CDR3 in DNA: TGTGCCAGCAGTATAAGACAGGTGAACACTGAAGCTTTCTTT.

This rearrangement joins TRBV28 to TRBJ2-5; TRBD2 matches at 7 bases. The CDR3 spans 15 residues. V lost 1 base to trimming and J lost 2 bases; unmatched junction nucleotides: 4. Germline CDR1 reads MDHEN; CDR2 reads SYDVKM. The CDR3 nucleotides are TGTGCCAGCAGTTTATCGGGAGGATCGCAAGAGACCCAGTACTTC. Residues: CASSLSGGSQETQYF.

The V and J genes are TRBV5-1 and TRBJ2-7, with 9 bases aligning to TRBD2. The V gene's germline CDR1 is SGHRS and CDR2 YFSETQ. CDR3 length equals 17 residues. Trimming removed 0 bases from V and 1 base from J; junction bases left unmatched: 8. DNA for the CDR3: TGCGCCAGCAGCTTGGGGCCTAGCGGGGTCACTTCCTACGAGCAGTACTTC. Translated, it gives CASSLGPSGVTSYEQYF. Looking up the rest from reference TRBV5-1 and TRBJ2-7 gives the full variable domain: KAGVTQTPRYLIKTRGQQVTLSCSPISGHRSVSWYQQTPGQGLQFLFEYFSETQRNKGNFPGRFSGRQFSNSRSEMNVSTLELGDSALYLCASSLGPSGVTSYEQYFGPGTRLTVT.

This chain connects TRBV11-2 to TRBJ2-7; 10 positions match TRBD1. The CDR3 extends over 13 amino acids. Looked up from germline, CDR1 is SGHAT and CDR2 is FQNNGV. V lost 5 bases, J lost 4 bases, and 2 bases stayed unmatched. The CDR3 DNA sequence: TGTGCCAGCAGCAAGGGACAGGGGTACGAGCAGTACTTC. Its protein product is CASSKGQGYEQYF. The variable domain in full, completed from reference TRBV11-2 and TRBJ2-7, reads EAGVAQSPRYKIIEKRQSVAFWCNPISGHATLYWYQQILGQGPKLLIQFQNNGVVDDSQLPKDRFSAERLKGVDSTLKIQPAKLEDSAVYLCASSKGQGYEQYFGPGTRLTVT.

The CDR3 is CASTQSQGDPANYGYTF. For the CDR3, the DNA is TGTGCCAGCACGCAGTCACAGGGTGACCCAGCTAACTATGGCTACACCTTC. The genes are TRBV2 and TRBJ1-2; D perhaps matches TRBD1 (6 bases). This CDR3 contains 17 residues. Germline CDR1 SNHLY, CDR2 FYNNEI. V lost 7 bases and J 0 bases, leaving 21 bases between the germline ends.

V usage is TRBV4-1 and J usage is TRBJ1-3; possible D gene TRBD1, 5 bases. The CDR3 length is 16 residues. Trimming cost V 6 bases and J 5 bases, with 20 bases left between them. Germline V gene data show CDR1 as MGHRA and CDR2 as YSYEKL. CDR3: CASSLSRDPRRNTIYF. DNA for the CDR3: TGCGCCAGCAGTCTAAGCCGGGACCCGAGGAGAAACACCATATATTTT.

V is TRBV6-5 and J is TRBJ2-2; D may be TRBD1 (6 bases). This CDR3 has 14 amino acids. The V gene lost 1 base and the J gene lost 6 bases, with 9 bases spanning the gap. Germline V lookup: CDR1 MNHEY, CDR2 SVGAGI. CDR3 residues: CASSYFTGSGELFF. CDR3 DNA: TGTGCCAGCAGTTACTTCACAGGGTCCGGGGAGCTGTTTTTT.

This clone was counted once. V gene TRBV5-6 combines with J gene TRBJ2-1; 11 positions match TRBD2. V lost 1 base, J lost 7 bases, and 10 bases stayed unmatched. Germline CDR1 reads SGHDT; CDR2 reads YYEEEE. This CDR3 is built from 17 residues. The CDR3, as DNA: TGTGCCAGCAGCTTGACCGGACTAGCGGGTGAGAGGAATGAGCAGTTCTTC. It yields the protein CASSLTGLAGERNEQFF.

The chain recombines TRBV27 with TRBJ2-1; possible D gene TRBD2, 6 bases. This CDR3 spans 16 amino acids. The V gene's germline CDR1 is MNHEY and CDR2 SMNVEV (reference sequence). The V and J ends lost 6 bases and 7 bases respectively, with 22 bases between them. The CDR3 region is CASSPQSGLGGNEQFF. In DNA, the CDR3 is TGTGCCAGCAGCCCTCAAAGCGGGTTGGGCGGGAATGAGCAGTTCTTC.

With regard to this clone: This sequence is one base from a far larger clone and is likely a read error. In the same sample, other DNA sequences code for this CDR3. The chain joins TRBV6-5 to TRBJ2-7; 11 bases line up with TRBD1. Germline V gene lookup returns CDR1 MNHEY and CDR2 SVGAGI. This CDR3 contains 14 residues. The V and J ends lost 6 bases and 3 bases, in that order; junction bases with no gene match: 4. In DNA, the CDR3 is TGTGCCAGCAGCGCCGGGACAGGGGGCTACGAGCAGTACTTC. Amino acid sequence: CASSAGTGGYEQYF.

This clone was picked up one time. This CDR3 is CASRPGTSGYEQYF. The CDR3 bases are TGTGCCAGCAGGCCCGGGACTAGCGGGTACGAGCAGTACTTC. This chain uses TRBV28 with TRBJ2-7; TRBD2 matches 12 bases. CDR1 MDHEN and CDR2 SYDVKM come from the germline V gene. The CDR3 runs to 14 residues. V lost 6 bases and J lost 4; bases outside the gene matches: 4.

The chain recombines TRBV10-2 with TRBJ2-7; D gene uncertain. Germline V lookup: CDR1 WSHSY, CDR2 SAAADI. The germline V and J ends were trimmed by 2 bases and 4 bases, with 3 bases remaining between them. The CDR3 contains 11 residues. The CDR3 region is CASSEGYEQYF. The DNA for the CDR3 is TGCGCCAGCAGTGAGGGTTACGAGCAGTACTTC.